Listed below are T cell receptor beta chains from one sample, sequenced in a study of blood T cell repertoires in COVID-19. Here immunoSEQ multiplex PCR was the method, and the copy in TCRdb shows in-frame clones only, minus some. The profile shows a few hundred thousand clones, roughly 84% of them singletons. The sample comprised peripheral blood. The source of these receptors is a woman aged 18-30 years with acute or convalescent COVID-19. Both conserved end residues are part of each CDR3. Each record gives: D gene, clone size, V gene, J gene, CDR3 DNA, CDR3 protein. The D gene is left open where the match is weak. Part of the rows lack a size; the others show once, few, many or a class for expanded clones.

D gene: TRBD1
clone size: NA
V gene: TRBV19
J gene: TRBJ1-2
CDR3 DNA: TGTGCCAGTCATTCCGGGACAGGACACGGCTACACCTTC
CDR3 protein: CASHSGTGHGYTF

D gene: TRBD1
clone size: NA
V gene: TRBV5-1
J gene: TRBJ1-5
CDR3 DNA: TGCGCCAGCAGCGGAGGGACAGGGGGAAATCAGCCCCAGCATTTT
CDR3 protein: CASSGGTGGNQPQHF

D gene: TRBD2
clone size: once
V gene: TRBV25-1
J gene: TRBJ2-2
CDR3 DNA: TGTGCCAGCACGGGACTAGCGGGAGTTGCCGGGGAGCTGTTTTTT
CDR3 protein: CASTGLAGVAGELFF

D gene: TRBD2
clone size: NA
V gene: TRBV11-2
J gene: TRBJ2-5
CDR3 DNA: TGTGCCAGCAGCTATGGACTAGCGGGAGTGGCGGAGACCCAGTACTTC
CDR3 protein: CASSYGLAGVAETQYF

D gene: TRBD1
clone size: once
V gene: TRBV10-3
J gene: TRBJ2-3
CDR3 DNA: TGTGCCACCCGACAGGGGTTGACAGATACGCAGTATTTT
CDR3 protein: CATRQGLTDTQYF

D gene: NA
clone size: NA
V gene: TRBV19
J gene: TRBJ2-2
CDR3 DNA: TGTGCCAGTAATTCGCAGGGACTTTTCGCGAACACCGGGGAGCTGTTTTTT
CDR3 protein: CASNSQGLFANTGELFF

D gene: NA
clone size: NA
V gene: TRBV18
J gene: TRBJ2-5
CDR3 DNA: TGTGCCAGCTCACCACCGAACTACCAAGAGACCCAGTACTTC
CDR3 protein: CASSPPNYQETQYF

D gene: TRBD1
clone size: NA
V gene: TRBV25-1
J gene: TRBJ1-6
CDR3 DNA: TGTGCCAGCAGTGAGGGACAGGGGACCTCTTATTCACCCCTCCACTTT
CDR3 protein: CASSEGQGTSYSPLHF

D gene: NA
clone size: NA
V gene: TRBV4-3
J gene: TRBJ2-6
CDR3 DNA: TGCGCCAGCAGCCTACAGACAGGCTCTGGGGCCAACGTCCTGACTTTC
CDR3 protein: CASSLQTGSGANVLTF

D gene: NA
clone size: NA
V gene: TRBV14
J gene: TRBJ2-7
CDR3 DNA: TGTGCCAGCAGTAAGCTTGACATGACCTACGAGCAGTACTTC
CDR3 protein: CASSKLDMTYEQYF

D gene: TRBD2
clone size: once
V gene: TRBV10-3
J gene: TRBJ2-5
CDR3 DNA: TGTGCCATCAGTGAGTCGACCCGGACTAGCGGGGAACAAGAGACCCAGTACTTC
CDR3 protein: CAISESTRTSGEQETQYF

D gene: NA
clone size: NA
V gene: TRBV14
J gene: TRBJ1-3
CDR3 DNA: TGTGCCAGCAGCCGGGACTATGTTCTCTCTGGAAACACCATATATTTT
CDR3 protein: CASSRDYVLSGNTIYF

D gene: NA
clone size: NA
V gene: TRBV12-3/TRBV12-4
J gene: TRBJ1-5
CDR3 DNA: TGTGCCAGCAGTTGGGGACACCCACAGCCCCAGCATTTT
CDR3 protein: CASSWGHPQPQHF

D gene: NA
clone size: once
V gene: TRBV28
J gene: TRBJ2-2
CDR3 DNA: TGTGCCAGCAGTTTAATCGGTCCCGGGGAGCTGTTTTTT
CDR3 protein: CASSLIGPGELFF

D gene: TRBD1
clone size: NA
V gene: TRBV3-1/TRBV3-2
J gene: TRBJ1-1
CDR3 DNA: TGTGCCAGCAGCCAAGGAGGGACAGTCGGAGCTTTCTTT
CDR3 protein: CASSQGGTVGAFF

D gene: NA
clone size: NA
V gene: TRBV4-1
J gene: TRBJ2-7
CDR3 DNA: TGCGCCAGCAGCCAGCAAACCAACGGGGAATCCTACGAGCAGTACTTC
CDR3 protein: CASSQQTNGESYEQYF

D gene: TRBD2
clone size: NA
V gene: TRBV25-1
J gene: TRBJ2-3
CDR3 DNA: TGTGCCAGCAGTCAGGGACTAGCGGGAGCATCAGATACGCAGTATTTT
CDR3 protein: CASSQGLAGASDTQYF

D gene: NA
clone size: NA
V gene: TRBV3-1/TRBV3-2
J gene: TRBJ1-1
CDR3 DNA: TGTGCCTCGGGCCCCGGGGTCGCCACTGAAGCTTTCTTT
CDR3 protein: CASGPGVATEAFF

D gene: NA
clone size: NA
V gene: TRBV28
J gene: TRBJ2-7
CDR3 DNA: TGTGCCAGCAGTTTATTAGTCGAGCAGTACTTC
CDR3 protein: CASSLLVEQYF

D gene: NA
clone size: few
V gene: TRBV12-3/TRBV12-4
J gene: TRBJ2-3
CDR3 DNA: TGTGCCAGCAGTCTAGGTAGCGGAAATACGCAGTATTTT
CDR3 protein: CASSLGSGNTQYF

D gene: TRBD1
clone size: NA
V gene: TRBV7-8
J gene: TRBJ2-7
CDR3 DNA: TGTGCCAGCAGCTACAAAACAACCGGGACAGGGTACTACGAGCAGTACTTC
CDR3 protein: CASSYKTTGTGYYEQYF

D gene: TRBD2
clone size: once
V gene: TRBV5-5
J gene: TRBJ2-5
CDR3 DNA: TGTGCCAGCAGCTGGATACTAGCGGGAGCCCAGACGTGGGAGACCCAGTACTTC
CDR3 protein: CASSWILAGAQTWETQYF

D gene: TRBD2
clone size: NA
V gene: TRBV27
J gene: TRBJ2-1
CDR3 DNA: TGTGCCAGCAGCCGGGCCGGGACTAGCGGGAGTAACGAGCAGTTCTTC
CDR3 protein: CASSRAGTSGSNEQFF

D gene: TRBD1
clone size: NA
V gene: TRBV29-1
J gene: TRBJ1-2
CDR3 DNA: TGCAGCGTTGATCGCACAGGGGCTAACTATGGCTACACCTTC
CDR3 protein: CSVDRTGANYGYTF

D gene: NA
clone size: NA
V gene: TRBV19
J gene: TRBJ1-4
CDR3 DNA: TGTGCCAGTAGTATATGGAGGGACGTGGGTAATGAAAAACTGTTTTTT
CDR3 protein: CASSIWRDVGNEKLFF

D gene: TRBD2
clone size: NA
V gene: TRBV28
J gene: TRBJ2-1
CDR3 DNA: TGTGCCAGCAGTCCGCCATGGACTAGCGGGAGGAATGAGCAGTTCTTC
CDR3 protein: CASSPPWTSGRNEQFF

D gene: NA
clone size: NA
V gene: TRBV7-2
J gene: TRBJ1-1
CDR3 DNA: TGTGCCAGCAGCCCCCCCGCGGGCAGCTTGGCCGCTTTCTTT
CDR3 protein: CASSPPAGSLAAFF

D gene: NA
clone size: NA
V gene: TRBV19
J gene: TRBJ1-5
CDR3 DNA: TGTGCCAGTAGTATACGGGATAGCAATCAGCCCCAGCATTTT
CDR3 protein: CASSIRDSNQPQHF

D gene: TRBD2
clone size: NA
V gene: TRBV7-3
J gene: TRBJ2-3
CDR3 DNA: TGTGCCAGCAGCTTAATGGGGCGGGGGGGCACAGATACGCAGTATTTT
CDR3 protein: CASSLMGRGGTDTQYF

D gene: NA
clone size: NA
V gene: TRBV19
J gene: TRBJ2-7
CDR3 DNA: TGTGCCAGTAGTTTCGGGACTTTCTACGAGCAGTACTTC
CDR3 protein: CASSFGTFYEQYF

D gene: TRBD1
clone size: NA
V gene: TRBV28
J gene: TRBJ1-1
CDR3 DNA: TGTGCCAGCAGCGGACAGGGACGAACTGAAGCTTTCTTT
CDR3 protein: CASSGQGRTEAFF

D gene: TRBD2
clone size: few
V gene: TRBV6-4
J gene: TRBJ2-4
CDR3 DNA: TGTGCCAGCAGCGATACTAGCGGTAGCGGCGGAAACATTCAGTACTTC
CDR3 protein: CASSDTSGSGGNIQYF

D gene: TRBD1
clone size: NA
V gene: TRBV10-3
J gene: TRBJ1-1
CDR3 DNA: TGTGCCATCAGTGAGTCCCAGGGGGCTGAGGTGAACACTGAAGCTTTCTTT
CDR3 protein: CAISESQGAEVNTEAFF

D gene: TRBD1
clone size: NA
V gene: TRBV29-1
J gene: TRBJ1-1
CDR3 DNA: TGCAGCGTTGAATGGGACAGGGGGCGGTCTGAAGCTTTCTTT
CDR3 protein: CSVEWDRGRSEAFF

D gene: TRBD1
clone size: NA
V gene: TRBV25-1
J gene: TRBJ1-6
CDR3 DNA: TGTGCCAGCAGTGATTACAGGGGACGCAATTCACCCCTCCACTTT
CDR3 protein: CASSDYRGRNSPLHF

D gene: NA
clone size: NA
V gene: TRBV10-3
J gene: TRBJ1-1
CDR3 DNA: TGTGCCATCAGTGACGGGGTCGAGAACACTGAAGCTTTCTTT
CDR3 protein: CAISDGVENTEAFF

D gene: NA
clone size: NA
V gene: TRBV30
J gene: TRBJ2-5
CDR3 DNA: TGTGCCTGGAGTTCGTCTCGGGGCGGGGCCCAGTACTTC
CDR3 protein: CAWSSSRGGAQYF

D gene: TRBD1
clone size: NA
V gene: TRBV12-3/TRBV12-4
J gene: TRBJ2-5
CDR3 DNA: TGTGCCAGCGGAACAGGGGGCCGGGAGACCCAGTACTTC
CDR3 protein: CASGTGGRETQYF

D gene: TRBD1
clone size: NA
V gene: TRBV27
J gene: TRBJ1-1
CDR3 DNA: TGTGCCAGCAACATACAGGGGGTCGGCACTGAAGCTTTCTTT
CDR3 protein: CASNIQGVGTEAFF

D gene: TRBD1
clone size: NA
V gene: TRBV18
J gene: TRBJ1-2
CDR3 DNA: TGTGCCAGCTCACCTCTGGGACAGGAGACCAACTATGGCTACACCTTC
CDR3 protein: CASSPLGQETNYGYTF

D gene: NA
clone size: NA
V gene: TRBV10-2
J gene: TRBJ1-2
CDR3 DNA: TGCGCCAGCAGACCCGACACGGGAACCTATGGCTACACCTTC
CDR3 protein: CASRPDTGTYGYTF

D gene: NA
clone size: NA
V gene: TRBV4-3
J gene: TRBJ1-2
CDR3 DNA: TGCGCCAGCAGCCAAGATTTTGGAGCGCCGGATGGCTACACCTTC
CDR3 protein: CASSQDFGAPDGYTF

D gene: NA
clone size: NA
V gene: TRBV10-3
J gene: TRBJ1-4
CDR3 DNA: TGTGCCATCAGTGATACCGGGTTGAGGACTAATGAAAAACTGTTTTTT
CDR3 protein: CAISDTGLRTNEKLFF

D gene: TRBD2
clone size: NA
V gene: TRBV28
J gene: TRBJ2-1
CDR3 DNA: TGTGCCAGCAGGGGGGAGGGCCCAAATGAGCAGTTCTTC
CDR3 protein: CASRGEGPNEQFF

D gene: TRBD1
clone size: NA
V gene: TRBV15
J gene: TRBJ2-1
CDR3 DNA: TGTGCCACCAGCAAGGCCGGGACAGGGCGCAATGAGCAGTTCTTC
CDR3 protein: CATSKAGTGRNEQFF

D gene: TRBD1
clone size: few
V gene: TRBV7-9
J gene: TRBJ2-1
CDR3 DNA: TGTGCCAGCAGCGCAGGACAGGGCCCTAGAAACAATGAGCAGTTCTTC
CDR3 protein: CASSAGQGPRNNEQFF

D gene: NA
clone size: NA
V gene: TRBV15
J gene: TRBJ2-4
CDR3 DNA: TGTGCCACCAGCAGAGAGGGGAGCGCCAAAAACATTCAGTACTTC
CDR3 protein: CATSREGSAKNIQYF

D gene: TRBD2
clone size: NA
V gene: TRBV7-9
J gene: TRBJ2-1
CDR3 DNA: TGTGCCAGCAGCTTAATGGCTAGCGGGAGGGTGGATGAGCAGTTCTTC
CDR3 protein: CASSLMASGRVDEQFF